This record covers a single T cell receptor beta chain. This specimen comes from a study of blood T cell repertoires in COVID-19. Turning to the study itself: Samples of COVID-19 (acute and convalescent) were obtained from the United States, Italy and Spain.

Repertoires were generated with immunoSEQ multiplex PCR, while TCRdb's copy carries only in-frame clones and drops some. In the table there are 170,000 or so clones, about 86% of which are singletons. From germline, CDR1 is KGHSH and CDR2 LQKENI. The CDR3 loop spans 16 amino acids. The V and J ends lost 2 bases and 4 bases, in that order; junction bases with no gene match: 7. The source material was peripheral blood. The sequence was collected from a woman under 30 who had recovered from COVID-19. The chain recombines TRBV18 with TRBJ2-1; TRBD2 agrees at 8 bases. The CDR3 nucleotides read TGTGCCAGCTCACCAACGACCGGGAGGGTTTACAATGAGCAGTTCTTC. It specifies CASSPTTGRVYNEQFF.